These 24 T cell receptor beta chains share one sample of origin, sequenced in a study of control samples from healthy donors and cancer patients. The repertoire was sequenced with immunoSEQ multiplex PCR; TCRdb's copy has only in-frame clones and lacks some. The sample shows around 140,000 clones, 93% of them seen only once. Sequenced: blood. The receptors stem from a man in his late teens or twenties in good health.

The chain employs TRBV11-3 and TRBJ2-1; tentative D call: TRBD1 (6 bases). V lost 5 bases to trimming and J lost 5 bases, with 16 bases between them. Germline CDR1 reads SGHNT; CDR2 reads YENEEA. This CDR3 has 15 amino acids. For the CDR3, the DNA is TGTGCCAGCAGCCCTCGTGGGGGCCGGCACAATGAGCAGTTCTTC. Protein: CASSPRGGRHNEQFF.

This clone showed up just once. The chain is built from TRBV30 and TRBJ1-5; unclear D gene. V shed 2 bases and J shed 3 bases, with 8 bases lying between them. The CDR3 spans 13 residues. The V gene's germline CDR1 is GTSNPN and CDR2 SVGIG (reference sequence). In nucleotides, the CDR3 is TGTGCCTGGAGTACCGCTTACAATCAGCCCCAGCATTTT. The encoded protein is CAWSTAYNQPQHF.

This clone was recorded once. The chain recombines TRBV14 with TRBJ1-4; possible D gene TRBD1, 5 bases. V gave up 1 base and J gave up 5 bases, with 14 bases separating them. This CDR3 has 16 residues. Germline loops: CDR1 SGHDN, CDR2 FVKESK. CDR3 loop: CASSQVGLGGNEKLFF. The CDR3 coding sequence is TGTGCCAGCAGCCAAGTGGGGCTCGGGGGGAATGAAAAACTGTTTTTT.

This chain links TRBV5-1 with TRBJ1-4; the D gene is possibly TRBD1 (5 bases). This CDR3 has 13 residues. V gave up 5 bases and J gave up 2 bases, with 7 bases separating them. Per germline, CDR1 SGHRS and CDR2 YFSETQ. CDR3 coding DNA: TGCGCCAGCAGTCGGGACACTAATGAAAAACTGTTTTTT. Its translation is CASSRDTNEKLFF. Supplemented by reference TRBV5-1 and TRBJ1-4, the full variable domain reads KAGVTQTPRYLIKTRGQQVTLSCSPISGHRSVSWYQQTPGQGLQFLFEYFSETQRNKGNFPGRFSGRQFSNSRSEMNVSTLELGDSALYLCASSRDTNEKLFFGSGTQLSVL.

The V and J genes are TRBV4-1 and TRBJ2-7; TRBD2 agrees at 7 bases. From germline, CDR1 is MGHRA and CDR2 YSYEKL. The V segment lost 2 bases and the J segment 3 bases; nucleotides outside the gene matches: 10. The CDR3 is 16 residues long. The CDR3 bases are TGCGCCAGCAGCCAAAGTTCGCGGGGGAGCCACTACGAGCAGTACTTC. It encodes CASSQSSRGSHYEQYF.

This clone was counted a single time. The V gene is TRBV18, the J gene TRBJ1-3; 8 bases are shared with TRBD1. Looked up from germline, CDR1 is KGHSH and CDR2 is LQKENI. The CDR3 is 17 residues long. V lost 6 bases, J lost 0 bases, and 10 bases stayed unmatched. CDR3 in amino acids: CASSLASGQASGNTIYF. CDR3 nucleotide sequence: TGTGCCAGCTCCCTCGCCTCGGGACAGGCCTCTGGAAACACCATATATTTT.

The chain couples TRBV4-1 to TRBJ2-7; no definite D call. CDR1 is MGHRA and CDR2 is YSYEKL in the germline V gene. V was cut by 3 bases and J by 3 bases, with 12 bases left in between. This CDR3 is 14 amino acids long. CDR3 in amino acids: CASSQGSVGYEQYF. CDR3 nucleotide sequence: TGCGCCAGCAGCCAGGGGTCGGTGGGCTACGAGCAGTACTTC.

This chain uses TRBV6-4 with TRBJ1-5; TRBD1 matches at 9 bases. Trimming cost V 8 bases and J 5 bases; bases outside gene matches: 13. This CDR3 is built from 16 residues. The germline CDR1 and CDR2 sequences are MRHNA and SNTAGT. The CDR3 loop is CASDSNRDREYQPQHF. In DNA, the CDR3 is TGTGCCAGCGACTCGAATAGGGACAGGGAGTATCAGCCCCAGCATTTT.

Points on this clone: Relative to the germline gene, one junction end is altered; a read error may explain this. V gene TRBV19 combines with J gene TRBJ2-1; TRBD1 matches 10 bases. CDR1 and CDR2 (germline): LNHDA, SQIVND (reference sequence). CDR3 length equals 13 residues. The CDR3 sequence is CASSSQPGTGVLF. DNA of the CDR3: TGTGCCAGTAGTTCCCAGCCCGGGACAGGGGTCCTCTTC.

The chain joins TRBV24-1 to TRBJ1-1, with D maybe TRBD1 (5 bases). This CDR3 has 12 amino acids. Trimming stripped 9 bases from V and 1 base from J, with 8 bases between. Germline CDR1 is KGHDR and CDR2 is SFDVKD. The CDR3 DNA follows: TGTGCCACCGGGGCCGGGAACACTGAAGCTTTCTTT. This encodes CATGAGNTEAFF.

This sequence joins TRBV30 and TRBJ2-3, with 8 bases identical to TRBD2. The V gene end was trimmed by 4 bases and the J gene end by 0 bases; junction bases not matched to a gene: 0. Germline-derived CDR1 and CDR2 are GTSNPN and SVGIG (reference sequence). This CDR3 is 13 amino acids long. CDR3 loop: CAWTSGSTDTQYF. CDR3 DNA: TGTGCCTGGACTAGCGGGAGCACAGATACGCAGTATTTT. Looking up the rest from reference TRBV30 and TRBJ2-3 gives the full variable domain: SQTIHQWPATLVQPVGSPLSLECTVEGTSNPNLYWYRQAAGRGLQLLFYSVGIGQISSEVPQNLSASRPQDRQFILSSKKLLLSDSGFYLCAWTSGSTDTQYFGPGTRLTVL.

The chain recombines TRBV6-5 with TRBJ1-2; 10 bases line up with TRBD1. Germline values: CDR1 MNHEY, CDR2 SVGAGI. The CDR3 consists of 14 residues. Trimming removed 6 bases from V and 5 bases from J; junction bases left unmatched: 6. Here the CDR3 DNA reads TGTGCCAGCAGCCCCGGGACAGGGGAGTATGGCTACACCTTC. It yields the protein CASSPGTGEYGYTF.

This chain joins TRBV6-5 and TRBJ1-3; no clear D. The CDR3 covers 15 residues. V was trimmed by 2 bases and J by 2 bases, leaving 10 bases between them. Germline CDR1 and CDR2: MNHEY and SVGAGI. As DNA, the CDR3 is TGTGCCAGCAGTTACGGGTCGCAGGCTGGAAACACCATATATTTT. Its translation is CASSYGSQAGNTIYF.

CDR3 protein: CSVEDLPGFTDTQYF. The CDR3 DNA is TGCAGCGTTGAAGATCTTCCCGGTTTCACAGATACGCAGTATTTT. This chain joins TRBV29-1 and TRBJ2-3; D gene unclear. Looked up from germline, CDR1 is SQVTM and CDR2 is ANQGSEA. The CDR3 sequence is 15 residues long. With 0 bases removed from V and 2 bases from J, the gap between germline ends came to 12 bases.

This clone was seen only a few times. V gene TRBV4-3 combines with J gene TRBJ1-5; 7 nucleotides match TRBD1. V dropped 4 bases and J dropped 3; count of bases not matched to a gene: 3. The CDR3 has 14 residues. Germline assignment: CDR1 LGHNA and CDR2 YSLEER. The CDR3 region is CASSRDRVNQPQHF. In nucleotides, the CDR3 is TGCGCCAGCAGCCGCGACAGGGTCAATCAGCCCCAGCATTTT.

V and J are TRBV5-1 and TRBJ2-7; D not certain. CDR1 and CDR2 (germline): SGHRS, YFSETQ. The CDR3 is made up of 15 amino acids. V was pared by 0 bases and J by 6 bases, with 16 bases between. The CDR3 DNA is TGCGCCAGCAGCTTGGAGTGGGATGGCCTTCGCGAGCAGTACTTC. This codes for CASSLEWDGLREQYF.

The rearrangement joins TRBV9 to TRBJ1-1; D not certain. The CDR3 runs to 15 residues. V was trimmed by 0 bases and J by 5 bases, leaving 14 bases between them. Germline V CDR1 and CDR2: SGDLS, YYNGEE. The CDR3 loop reads CASSVDEGLGTEAFF. In DNA, the CDR3 is TGTGCCAGCAGCGTAGATGAGGGCCTGGGAACTGAAGCTTTCTTT.

The rearrangement links TRBV6-5 to TRBJ2-5, with D perhaps TRBD1 (5 bases). Germline V lookup: CDR1 MNHEY, CDR2 SVGAGI. V lost 2 bases to trimming and J lost 3 bases, with 7 bases between them. The CDR3 has 13 amino acids. This CDR3 is CASSYDSEETQYF. The CDR3 DNA follows: TGTGCCAGCAGTTACGACAGCGAAGAGACCCAGTACTTC.

The chain couples TRBV19 to TRBJ2-7; the match to TRBD2 covers 12 bases. CDR1 and CDR2 (germline): LNHDA, SQIVND (reference sequence). This CDR3 has 16 amino acids. The ends lost 3 bases at V and 5 bases at J; junction bases unmatched: 8. The CDR3 coding sequence is TGTGCCAGTAGTATCCAACTAGCGGGAGGAAGGGACGAGCAGTACTTC. It codes for CASSIQLAGGRDEQYF.

The CDR3 bases are TGTGCCAGCAGCCCCGGGGGGACTACTAGCACAGATACGCAGTATTTT. This codes for CASSPGGTTSTDTQYF. The chain has TRBV3-1 (or the pseudogene TRBV3-2) and TRBJ2-3; TRBD2 agrees at 7 bases. There are 16 residues in the CDR3. Germline assignment: CDR1 LGHDT and CDR2 YNNKEL (reference sequence). The V segment lost 4 bases and the J segment 0 bases; nucleotides outside the gene matches: 7.

The rearrangement links TRBV27 to TRBJ2-3; D is unclear. The CDR3 covers 17 residues. Germline V gene data show CDR1 as MNHEY and CDR2 as SMNVEV (reference sequence). Trimming shortened V by 1 base and J by 0 bases, and 14 bases separated the two germline ends. The CDR3 protein is CASSLFRVAASTDTQYF. Here the CDR3 DNA reads TGTGCCAGCAGTTTATTTAGGGTTGCCGCTAGCACAGATACGCAGTATTTT.

The chain combines TRBV2 with TRBJ2-7; D possibly corresponds to TRBD2 (6 bases). V was pared by 2 bases and J by 2 bases, with 10 bases between. This CDR3 comprises 14 residues. Germline V gene data show CDR1 as SNHLY and CDR2 as FYNNEI. The CDR3 spells CASSERTGAYEQYF. The CDR3 nucleotides are TGTGCCAGCAGTGAAAGGACGGGAGCCTACGAGCAGTACTTC.

The V and J genes are TRBV6-4 and TRBJ1-2; tentatively, D is TRBD1 (5 bases). With 2 bases removed from V and 4 bases from J, the gap between germline ends came to 17 bases. The CDR3 runs 16 residues. Germline CDR1 reads MRHNA; CDR2 reads SNTAGT. The CDR3 sequence is CASSDSPRGDRYGYTF. As DNA, the CDR3 is TGTGCCAGCAGTGACAGCCCGCGGGGGGACCGCTATGGCTACACCTTC.

The gene calls are TRBV27 and TRBJ1-5; D not certain. Per germline, CDR1 MNHEY and CDR2 SMNVEV (reference sequence). Trimming took 3 bases from V and 5 from J, leaving 11 bases between them. The CDR3 extends over 14 amino acids. The CDR3 region has the DNA TGTGCCAGCAGTTTGCGAGGTTTGGATCAGCCCCAGCATTTT. Its translation: CASSLRGLDQPQHF.